This T cell receptor (beta chain) is from a study of regulatory T cells in long-lasting Graves disease. Study-level background: Graves' patients who were just diagnosed had used antithyroid drugs for under 3 months.

V lost 2 bases and J 5 bases, leaving 13 bases between the germline ends. The CDR3 length is 14 residues. Construction of TCR beta libraries relied on iRepertoire HTBI primers and on Arm-PCR targeting CDR3 regions. Via MiXCR, TCRdb re-called the multiplex PCR reads, giving one row per CDR3 protein. Of 240,000 or so distinct CDR3 sequences in the sample, 20% were seen once. This clonotype was recorded many times. Time point: newly diagnosed GD, antithyroid drugs for less than 3 months. PBMCs provided the RNA from which the TCR library was made. Collection of peripheral blood (about 8.1 milliliters) was done using EDTA tubes.

The specimen comprised peripheral blood mononuclear cells (PBMCs), sampled at new diagnosis, from a patient treated with antithyroid drugs. The TCR originated in a female donor with Graves disease. The genes are TRBV12-3 or TRBV12-4 and TRBJ2-7; a possible D gene is TRBD1 (5 bases). CDR3 DNA sequence: TGTGCCAGCAGTTTAAGAACAGGCAGGGACGAGCAGTACTTC. As protein: CASSLRTGRDEQYF.